Each of the 5 T cell receptor beta chains below was sequenced from the same sample in a study of beta chain features in type 1 diabetes. Expressed TCRB transcripts were sequenced because the entire RNA isolate underwent reverse transcription. The assay was immunoSEQ multiplex PCR, and TCRdb's table has in-frame clones only and misses some. The table lists over 300,000 clones, 6.5% to 10% of them singletons. Material: central memory CD4+ T cells from blood. These receptors came from a woman between 18 and 29 years old in good health.

The sample holds a few counts of this clone. The rearrangement uses TRBV10-3 and TRBJ1-2; no clear D. The V end was cut by 0 bases, the J end by 6 bases, with 2 bases between. The CDR3 loop spans 11 amino acids. Germline CDR1 reads ENHRY; CDR2 reads SYGVKD. In nucleotides, the CDR3 is TGTGCCATCAGTGAGTCGGATGGCTACACCTTC. It translates to CAISESDGYTF.

This clone was seen ten or more times. The chain joins TRBV28 to TRBJ2-7; no firm D call. The CDR3 totals 11 residues. Trimming removed 7 bases at V and 5 bases at J, with 9 bases between. Germline lookup yields CDR1 MDHEN and CDR2 SYDVKM. Here the CDR3 DNA reads TGTGCCAGCACAAACGGCCACGAGCAGTACTTC. As protein: CASTNGHEQYF.

The V and J genes are TRBV5-1 and TRBJ2-2; D is perhaps TRBD1 or TRBD2 (5 bases each). The CDR3 covers 16 residues. In germline, CDR1 is SGHRS, CDR2 YFSETQ. The V end lost 4 bases, the J end lost 2 bases, and 15 bases lay between the germline ends. The CDR3 nucleotides are TGCGCCAGCAGCCCGAAGGCAGGGAGCAACACCGGGGAGCTGTTTTTT. Amino acids: CASSPKAGSNTGELFF.

The V call is TRBV7-8, the J call TRBJ2-3, with D uncertain. The CDR3 covers 12 residues. V was pared by 2 bases and J by 3 bases, with 3 bases between. The V gene's germline CDR1 is SGHVS and CDR2 FQNEAQ. The CDR3 is CASSLHTDTQYF. Written as DNA, the CDR3 is TGTGCCAGCAGCTTACATACAGATACGCAGTATTTT. The whole variable domain, remainder taken from reference TRBV7-8 and TRBJ2-3, is GAGVSQSPRYKVAKRGQDVALRCDPISGHVSLFWYQQALGQGPEFLTYFQNEAQLDKSGLPSDRFFAERPEGSVSTLKIQRTQQEDSAVYLCASSLHTDTQYFGPGTRLTVL.

The V gene is TRBV7-9, the J gene TRBJ1-2, with 7 bases fitting TRBD1. The ends lost 0 bases at V and 4 bases at J; junction bases unmatched: 5. Germline CDR1 and CDR2: SEHNR and FQNEAQ (reference sequence). CDR3 length equals 15 residues. The DNA for the CDR3 is TGTGCCAGCAGCTTAGCCGCGACAGGGTCCTATGGCTACACCTTC. It translates to CASSLAATGSYGYTF.